Listed here is a single T cell receptor beta chain. The antigen is undetermined. V was cut by 5 bases and J by 7 bases, with 18 bases left in between. The CDR3 spans 15 residues. Germline V gene lookup returns CDR1 MNHEY and CDR2 SVGAGI. Time point defined: week 35, safety follow-up. Alongside topical imiquimod, each dose of vaccine comprised 300 ug of mutant IDH1 20-mer peptide. The data originate from a study of a mutant IDH1 vaccine in newly diagnosed glioma. Study information: Beforehand, treatment had been radiotherapy, temozolomide, or both; the majority received both. Study outcomes and limitations: In 90% to 95% of patients, immune responses induced by the vaccine occurred. Pseudoprogression appears to have had no connection to changes in top peripheral T cell clonotypes.

Profiling relied on immunoSEQ multiplex PCR, and the TCRdb table lists in-frame clones only, not all of them. The table lists roughly 44,000 clones, around 81% of them singletons, with approximately 4.7% in the top ten. This chain connects TRBV6-5 to TRBJ1-5; maybe TRBD1 (6 bases). The sequences come from PBMCs, collected from a glioma patient whose treatment included an IDH1 peptide vaccine. The receptor comes from a woman in her thirties or forties with glioma. Some clones in this sample may be carry-over from other donors' samples. CDR3 in DNA: TGTGCCAGCAGTAGAGGGGGGGACAAGGGGCAGCCCCAGCATTTT. Translated, it gives CASSRGGDKGQPQHF.